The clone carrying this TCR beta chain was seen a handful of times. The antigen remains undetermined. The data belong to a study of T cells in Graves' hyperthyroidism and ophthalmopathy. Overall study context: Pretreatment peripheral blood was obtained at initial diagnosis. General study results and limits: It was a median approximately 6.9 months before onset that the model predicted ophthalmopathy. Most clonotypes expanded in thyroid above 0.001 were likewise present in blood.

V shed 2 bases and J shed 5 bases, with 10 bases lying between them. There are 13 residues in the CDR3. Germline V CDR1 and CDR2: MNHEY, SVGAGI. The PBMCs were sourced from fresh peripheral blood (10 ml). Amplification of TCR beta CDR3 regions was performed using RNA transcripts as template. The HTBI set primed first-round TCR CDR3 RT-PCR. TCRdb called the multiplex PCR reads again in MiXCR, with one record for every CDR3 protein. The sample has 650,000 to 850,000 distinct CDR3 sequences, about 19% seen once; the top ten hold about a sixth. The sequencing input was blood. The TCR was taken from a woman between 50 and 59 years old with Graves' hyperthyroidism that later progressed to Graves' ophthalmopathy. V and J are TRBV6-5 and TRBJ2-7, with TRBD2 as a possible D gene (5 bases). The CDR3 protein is CASSYGRGHEQYF. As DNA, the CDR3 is TGTGCCAGCAGTTACGGTCGGGGTCACGAGCAGTACTTC.